These T cell receptor beta chains were read from a single sample in a study of blood T cells in healthy people across ages. TCRdb reanalysed the 5' RACE reads using MiXCR and keeps one entry per CDR3 protein. The table shows roughly 1,000,000 distinct CDR3 sequences, with approximately 25% occurring only once. This sample also belongs to another study, concerning T cells of mothers and their children.

The sequencing sample was made of blood. These receptors all come from a girl aged 2 to 9 in good health. Both conserved end residues are part of each CDR3. The order of the fields is CDR3 protein, CDR3 DNA, V gene, clone size, D gene, J gene. The D gene is left open where the match is weak. The size of a clone is reported for some rows only, either as once, few or many, or as a class for expanded clones.

CSVVPFQPQHF TGCAGCGTAGTCCCGTTTCAGCCCCAGCATTTT TRBV29-1 - - TRBJ1-5
CAISESGSYNEQFF TGTGCCATCAGTGAGTCAGGGTCCTACAATGAGCAGTTCTTC TRBV10-3 few - TRBJ2-1
CASSLDATGYSGNTIYF TGCGCCAGCAGCTTGGATGCCACAGGCTACTCTGGAAACACCATATATTTT TRBV5-1 - - TRBJ1-3
CASKFSGTINEQFF TGTGCCAGCAAGTTCTCAGGGACAATCAATGAGCAGTTCTTC TRBV6-1 few - TRBJ2-1
CASRGAGQPQHF TGTGCCAGCCGGGGGGCAGGTCAGCCCCAGCATTTT TRBV28 - - TRBJ1-5
CASTLIEDTEDSNGYTF TGTGCCAGCACCCTAATAGAGGACACTGAAGATTCGAATGGCTACACCTTC TRBV7-6 - - TRBJ1-2
CASRRLAGVTETQYF TGTGCCAGCAGAAGACTAGCGGGAGTAACGGAGACCCAGTACTTC TRBV7-2 - TRBD2 TRBJ2-5
CSARDLMSEQYF TGCAGTGCTAGGGACCTGATGAGCGAGCAGTACTTC TRBV20-1 few - TRBJ2-7
CASSEYEGTGGYEQYF TGTGCCAGCAGCGAGTATGAGGGTACAGGGGGCTACGAGCAGTACTTC TRBV9 few TRBD1 TRBJ2-7
CASSLDDYENIQYF TGCGCCAGCAGCTTGGACGACTACGAAAACATTCAGTACTTC TRBV5-1 - - TRBJ2-4
CSARDPGTGGKFF TGCAGTGCTAGAGACCCCGGGACAGGGGGCAAGTTCTTC TRBV20-1 - TRBD1 TRBJ2-1
CASSLVRWGINSPLHF TGTGCCAGCAGTTTGGTCCGCTGGGGAATCAATTCACCCCTCCACTTT TRBV28 - - TRBJ1-6
CASSLNGGIATQYF TGTGCCAGCAGCTTAAACGGGGGGATAGCTACGCAGTATTTT TRBV7-3 - TRBD2 TRBJ2-3
CASSLWAGGGYEQFF TGTGCCAGCAGCTTGTGGGCGGGAGGAGGCTATGAGCAGTTCTTC TRBV11-3 - TRBD2 TRBJ2-1
CASSELRLVTDTQYF TGTGCCAGCAGTGAGTTGCGTTTAGTCACAGATACGCAGTATTTT TRBV6-1 - - TRBJ2-3
CASSSRLDYEQHF TGTGCCAGCAGTTCACGACTAGATTACGAGCAGCACTTC TRBV12-3/TRBV12-4 few - TRBJ2-7
CSVTGGGEQYF TGCAGCGTTACGGGAGGGGGCGAGCAGTACTTC TRBV29-1 many TRBD2 TRBJ2-7
CVSSPGVAREQPQHF TGTGTCAGCAGCCCCGGGGTCGCAAGGGAGCAGCCCCAGCATTTT TRBV7-8 - - TRBJ1-5
CSVGTAYSYTF TGCAGCGTAGGGACTGCTTATAGCTACACCTTC TRBV29-1 - - TRBJ1-2
CASSTRTGEVHVSGANVLTF TGTGCCAGCAGCACCCGGACAGGGGAAGTGCATGTCTCTGGGGCCAACGTCCTGACTTTC TRBV7-9 - TRBD1 TRBJ2-6
CASSRQAYQETQYF TGTGCCAGCAGCCGCCAGGCCTACCAAGAGACCCAGTACTTC TRBV14 few - TRBJ2-5